This T cell receptor beta chain appears in the sequencing data of a study of CD8+ T cells in alopecia areata. Study at large: Severity scores in treated patients reflected the percentage of scalp affected. Study-wide findings and caveats: Lesional scalp exceeded normal scalp in clonality, especially in alopecia totalis/universalis.

cDNA prepared by RNA extraction and subsequent reverse transcription served as the template for sequencing. Profiling relied on immunoSEQ multiplex PCR, and the TCRdb table lists in-frame clones only, not all of them. In the table there are over 60,000 clones, around 42% of which are singletons. For this clone: The antigen remains unidentified.

The sample's treatment: oral pan-JAK inhibitor, 5-10 mg twice daily. Using a FACSAria, the CD4+ and CD8+ T cells were sorted from the PBMCs. The CDR3 is made up of 13 amino acids. Germline CDR1 and CDR2: SQVTM and ANQGSEA. Trimming pared 6 bases from V and 0 bases from J, leaving 12 bases between. This clonotype originated in a human donor with alopecia areata. The V gene is TRBV29-1, the J gene TRBJ2-7; D is possibly TRBD1 or TRBD2 (5 bases each). Specimen: CD8+ T cells sorted from blood, collected between weeks 36 and 40, from a patient treated with tofacitinib. The CDR3 region is CSVLWGSSYEQYF. The CDR3 DNA reads TGCAGCGTCCTCTGGGGGAGCTCCTACGAGCAGTACTTC.